This entry lists 14 T cell receptor beta chains sequenced from one sample in a study of OX40 agonist ivuxolimab in advanced cancers. The assay was immunoSEQ multiplex PCR, and TCRdb's table has in-frame clones only and misses some. The sample yields about 75,000 clones, around 86% seen once. Material: CD4+ or CD8+ T cells sorted from blood, obtained in a trial of the OX40 agonist ivuxolimab. The receptors shown here come from an adult with an advanced solid tumor such as melanoma, head and neck, liver or kidney cancer.

The rearrangement links TRBV28 to TRBJ2-5, with a tentative D call TRBD1 (5 bases). Deletions cut 3 bases from V and 3 bases from J, with 8 bases between. CDR3 length: 13 residues. From germline, CDR1 is MDHEN and CDR2 SYDVKM. CDR3 sequence reads: CASSFGAKETQYF. The CDR3 DNA sequence: TGTGCCAGCAGTTTTGGGGCGAAAGAGACCCAGTACTTC. Together with reference TRBV28 and TRBJ2-5, the CDR3 gives the full variable domain: DVKVTQSSRYLVKRTGEKVFLECVQDMDHENMFWYRQDPGLGLRLIYFSYDVKMKEKGDIPEGYSVSREKKERFSLILESASTNQTSMYLCASSFGAKETQYFGPGTRLLVL.

The V gene is TRBV18, the J gene TRBJ1-2, with D perhaps matching TRBD1 (6 bases). V lost 8 bases and J lost 6, with 16 bases in between. CDR3 length equals 13 residues. Per germline, CDR1 KGHSH and CDR2 LQKENI. CDR3 sequence (DNA): TGTGCCAGCCCAGGGGCACTCGAAGATGGCTACACCTTC. Its protein product is CASPGALEDGYTF.

The V and J genes are TRBV29-1 and TRBJ1-3; D gene uncertain. The V end was cut by 5 bases, the J end by 6 bases, with 11 bases between. The CDR3 loop spans 12 amino acids. Germline CDR1 reads SQVTM; CDR2 reads ANQGSEA. The DNA of the CDR3 is TGCAGCGTTCGACCGGGAGAAAACACCATATATTTT. Amino acids: CSVRPGENTIYF.

The chain couples TRBV9 to TRBJ2-6, with 11 positions matching TRBD1. Germline assignment: CDR1 SGDLS and CDR2 YYNGEE. J gave up 1 base and V 3 bases, and 6 bases lay outside the gene matches. The CDR3 extends over 18 amino acids. Here the CDR3 DNA reads TGTGCCAGCAGCGGGACAGGGGGCGGTAAGTCTGGGGCCAACGTCCTGACTTTC. Translating it yields CASSGTGGGKSGANVLTF.

V gene TRBV6-5 combines with J gene TRBJ2-7; 9 nucleotides match TRBD1. V shed 7 bases, J shed 2 bases, and the junction held 6 bases outside the gene matches. CDR3 length: 14 residues. CDR1 and CDR2 from the germline V gene are MNHEY and SVGAGI. The CDR3, as DNA: TGTGCCAGCAACACACAGGGGGCAACCTACGAGCAGTACTTC. Translating it yields CASNTQGATYEQYF.

This clone was observed a single time. This chain uses TRBV28 with TRBJ2-3, with 9 bases fitting TRBD2. V shed 1 base and J 2 bases; nucleotides not matched to a gene: 13. CDR3 length: 19 residues. Germline CDR1 and CDR2: MDHEN and SYDVKM. The CDR3: CASSLLLERTSALTDTQYF. The CDR3 DNA sequence: TGTGCCAGCAGTTTATTACTTGAGCGGACTAGCGCCCTCACAGATACGCAGTATTTT.

CDR3 region: CASSLVGQRTDTQYF. CDR3 DNA sequence: TGCGCCAGCAGCTTGGTGGGACAGCGCACAGATACGCAGTATTTT. The rearrangement joins TRBV5-1 to TRBJ2-3, with TRBD1 matching 7 bases. CDR3 length: 15 amino acids. Germline loops: CDR1 SGHRS, CDR2 YFSETQ. The V segment lost 0 bases and the J segment 1 base; nucleotides outside the gene matches: 2.

The chain couples TRBV9 to TRBJ2-6; maybe TRBD1 (6 bases). The CDR3 is made up of 15 amino acids. CDR1 and CDR2 from the germline V gene are SGDLS and YYNGEE. Trimming took 3 bases from V and 3 from J, leaving 10 bases between them. Here the CDR3 DNA reads TGTGCCAGCAGCGCACAGGGTGTTGGGGCCAACGTCCTGACTTTC. It is translated as CASSAQGVGANVLTF.

This clone came up a few times. The genes are TRBV6-6 and TRBJ2-5; D may be TRBD1 or TRBD2 (5 bases each). With 4 bases removed from V and 5 bases from J, the gap between germline ends came to 5 bases. Per the germline V gene, CDR1 is MNHNY and CDR2 is SVGAGI (reference sequence). The CDR3 is 11 amino acids. CDR3 loop: CASSWGETQYF. The CDR3 coding sequence is TGTGCCAGCAGTTGGGGGGAGACCCAGTACTTC.

The chain links TRBV9 to TRBJ1-1, with D possibly being TRBD1 (5 bases). Germline values: CDR1 SGDLS, CDR2 YYNGEE. The CDR3 consists of 14 residues. The germline V and J ends were trimmed by 0 bases and 6 bases, with 12 bases remaining between them. The CDR3 reads CASSVVKRGSEAFF. CDR3 nucleotides: TGTGCCAGCAGCGTAGTAAAAAGGGGATCTGAAGCTTTCTTT.

The chain joins TRBV15 to TRBJ1-5; D unresolved. CDR3 size: 16 residues. The germline CDR1 and CDR2 sequences are LNHNV and YYDKDF (reference sequence). V dropped 0 bases and J dropped 1 base, with 10 bases sitting between them. Here the CDR3 reads CATSRDRERSNQPQHF. The CDR3 bases are TGTGCCACCAGCAGAGATCGGGAGCGGAGCAATCAGCCCCAGCATTTT.

The chain combines TRBV5-1 with TRBJ2-1, with 9 bases that match TRBD1. The CDR3 covers 19 residues. Germline lookup yields CDR1 SGHRS and CDR2 YFSETQ. J was trimmed by 0 bases and V by 0 bases; bases with no gene match: 10. The CDR3: CASSLGQGDPVSSYNEQFF. The CDR3 DNA follows: TGCGCCAGCAGCTTGGGACAGGGGGACCCCGTAAGCTCCTACAATGAGCAGTTCTTC.

The chain links TRBV7-2 to TRBJ1-1, with no clear D. Germline V CDR1 and CDR2: SGHTA, FQGNSA. V gave up 5 bases and J gave up 8 bases, with 12 bases separating them. The CDR3 extends over 12 amino acids. This CDR3 is CASSHDLSEAFF. Here the CDR3 DNA reads TGTGCCAGCAGCCACGATCTATCCGAAGCTTTCTTT.

This clone has just one count. V and J are TRBV6-6 and TRBJ1-2, with 7 bases matching TRBD1. The germline gives CDR1 MNHNY, CDR2 SVGAGI (reference sequence). The CDR3 consists of 13 residues. V shed 7 bases and J 2 bases; nucleotides not matched to a gene: 4. DNA of the CDR3: TGTGCCAGCAACCAACAGGGGAACTATGGCTACACCTTC. It specifies CASNQQGNYGYTF.